This entry concerns a single T cell receptor (beta chain). The data stem from a study of blood T cell repertoires in COVID-19. CDR3 size: 15 residues. The trim removed 5 bases at V and 2 bases at J, leaving 8 bases unmatched. Germline CDR1 reads SGHVS; CDR2 reads FNYEAQ. Clones were read by immunoSEQ multiplex PCR, and TCRdb kept only the in-frame ones, dropping some. The sample has tens of thousands of clones; roughly 80% are singletons. J is TRBJ2-7 and V is TRBV7-6; 8 positions match TRBD2. The receptor comes from a human donor in a cohort sampled during active COVID-19. Sequenced input: peripheral blood. The CDR3 DNA follows: TGTGCCAGCAGCCCGGATAGCGGGATAACCTACGAGCAGTACTTC. It is translated as CASSPDSGITYEQYF.